The 10 T cell receptor beta chains listed next were all sequenced from one sample in a study of CD8 T cells in Susac syndrome. cDNA came from roughly 0.53 to 1 ug RNA primed by random hexamers. Using its own MiXCR run on the immunoSEQ multiplex PCR reads, TCRdb lists one record per CDR3 protein. The sample consists of roughly 200,000 distinct CDR3 sequences, less than 95% of them appearing once. Sequencing input: CD4+ T cells from PBMCs. Every receptor here comes from a human donor in good health.

This rearrangement joins TRBV28 to TRBJ2-3; D is uncertain. Germline loops: CDR1 MDHEN, CDR2 SYDVKM. The CDR3 runs 14 residues. V was trimmed by 4 bases and J by 2 bases, leaving 10 bases between them. This CDR3 is CASSSLLTTDTQYF. DNA of the CDR3: TGTGCCAGCAGTTCCCTCCTTACCACAGATACGCAGTATTTT. The variable domain in full, completed from reference TRBV28 and TRBJ2-3, reads DVKVTQSSRYLVKRTGEKVFLECVQDMDHENMFWYRQDPGLGLRLIYFSYDVKMKEKGDIPEGYSVSREKKERFSLILESASTNQTSMYLCASSSLLTTDTQYFGPGTRLTVL.

The gene calls are TRBV24-1 and TRBJ2-1; D is perhaps TRBD1 (5 bases). The V gene's germline CDR1 is KGHDR and CDR2 SFDVKD. This CDR3 contains 16 residues. V was shortened by 3 bases and J by 7 bases, with 18 bases between the two germline ends. CDR3 in amino acids: CATSDLVNAGLNEQFF. CDR3 DNA: TGTGCCACCAGTGATCTCGTTAACGCAGGGCTGAATGAGCAGTTCTTC.

The J gene is TRBJ2-7, the V gene TRBV20-1, with 10 positions matching TRBD2. Germline V lookup: CDR1 DFQATT, CDR2 SNEGSKA (reference sequence). The CDR3 length is 15 residues. Trimming cost V 0 bases and J 6 bases; bases outside gene matches: 8. In nucleotides, the CDR3 is TGCAGTGCTAGAGACCACAGCGGGAGGGCCCTCGAGCAGTACTTC. It is translated as CSARDHSGRALEQYF.

In this sample, this clonotype turned up once. The chain employs TRBV30 and TRBJ2-2; D perhaps matches TRBD1 (5 bases). V lost 3 bases, J lost 5 bases, and 13 bases lay in between. The CDR3 totals 14 residues. Germline V CDR1 and CDR2: GTSNPN, SVGIG (reference sequence). For the CDR3, the DNA is TGTGCCTGGAGGGATTTTTCAGGGACCGGGGAGCTGTTTTTT. Translation: CAWRDFSGTGELFF.

V and J are TRBV21-1 and TRBJ2-7; no DNA check was done on the table's D call, TRBD1. TRBV21-1 is flagged as a pseudogene. The CDR3 loop spans 16 amino acids. The CDR3 reads CASSKPCRQASYEQYF. The CDR3 nucleotides read TGTGCCAGCAGCAAACCCTGTCGACAGGCGTCCTACGAGCAGTACTTC.

This chain joins TRBV28 and TRBJ1-3; TRBD1 aligns across 9 bases. CDR1 and CDR2 (germline): MDHEN, SYDVKM. The ends lost 5 bases at V and 2 bases at J; junction bases unmatched: 4. The CDR3 is 15 amino acids. The CDR3 nucleotides are TGTGCCAGCAGTCCGCACAGGGGGCCTGGAAACACCATATATTTT. Encoded protein: CASSPHRGPGNTIYF.

This clonotype turned up a few times. The V and J genes are TRBV11-3 and TRBJ2-2; D unclear. The germline CDR1 and CDR2 sequences are SGHNT and YENEEA. The CDR3 spans 13 residues. V was clipped by 1 base and J by 5 bases, with 5 bases between them. The CDR3 protein is CASSLVETGELFF. The DNA of the CDR3 is TGTGCCAGCAGCTTAGTTGAAACCGGGGAGCTGTTTTTT. The complete variable domain, with remaining parts taken from reference TRBV11-3 and TRBJ2-2, reads EAGVVQSPRYKIIEKKQPVAFWCNPISGHNTLYWYLQNLGQGPELLIRYENEEAVDDSQLPKDRFSAERLKGVDSTLKIQPAELGDSAVYLCASSLVETGELFFGEGSRLTVL.

The chain links TRBV20-1 to TRBJ2-1, with TRBD2 identical over 15 bases. This CDR3 has 15 residues. Germline V gene sequence: CDR1 DFQATT, CDR2 SNEGSKA (reference sequence). Trimming cost V 4 bases and J 7 bases; bases outside gene matches: 5. CDR3 sequence (DNA): TGCAGTGCTACGTTTGGGACTAGCGGGAGGAATGAGCAGTTCTTC. It codes for CSATFGTSGRNEQFF.

This clonotype was detected only once. The chain employs TRBV7-8 and TRBJ2-1; 9 bases align to TRBD2. The germline V gene has CDR1 SGHVS and CDR2 FQNEAQ. Trimming took 5 bases from V and 8 from J; bases not matched to a gene: 4. The CDR3 runs 13 residues. The CDR3 nucleotides are TGTGCCAGCAGCCGGGGACTAGCCTATGAGCAGTTCTTC. Translated: CASSRGLAYEQFF.

This sequence joins TRBV9 and TRBJ2-3, with D perhaps matching TRBD2 (6 bases). The CDR3 is 16 amino acids. V lost 3 bases, J lost 2 bases, and 16 bases lay in between. The germline V gene encodes CDR1 SGDLS and CDR2 YYNGEE. The CDR3 nucleotides are TGTGCCAGCAGCGGGGGGGACCTTCTATACACAGATACGCAGTATTTT. Its translation is CASSGGDLLYTDTQYF.